Listed here is a single T cell receptor (beta chain). Its cognate antigen is unknown. The donors, aged roughly 6 to 95, were healthy Caucasians from Russia. A sample-barcoded 5' primer and a J-beta primer mix were used in a second PCR of roughly 7 to 12 cycles. Each cDNA molecule carried a tag from a template-switch adaptor that contained 12 random nucleotides. TCRdb recomputed calls from the 5' RACE reads with MiXCR, one row per CDR3 protein. The sample lists roughly 1.6 million distinct CDR3 sequences, roughly 30% occurring once. These data come from a study of blood T cells in healthy people across ages. Whole-study results and caveats: Whereas aged donors had fewer naive CD4+ cells, long-lived donors had more of them and higher diversity.

The sequenced sample was blood. The receptor was isolated from a woman under 40 in good health.

This CDR3 is CASSQEGGALQPQHF. CDR3 nucleotides: TGCGCCAGCAGCCAAGAGGGGGGCGCATTACAGCCCCAGCATTTT. The V call is TRBV4-1, the J call TRBJ1-5; D is perhaps TRBD1 (6 bases). The V end was cut by 0 bases, the J end by 7 bases, with 13 bases between. Germline lookup yields CDR1 MGHRA and CDR2 YSYEKL. The CDR3 loop spans 15 amino acids.